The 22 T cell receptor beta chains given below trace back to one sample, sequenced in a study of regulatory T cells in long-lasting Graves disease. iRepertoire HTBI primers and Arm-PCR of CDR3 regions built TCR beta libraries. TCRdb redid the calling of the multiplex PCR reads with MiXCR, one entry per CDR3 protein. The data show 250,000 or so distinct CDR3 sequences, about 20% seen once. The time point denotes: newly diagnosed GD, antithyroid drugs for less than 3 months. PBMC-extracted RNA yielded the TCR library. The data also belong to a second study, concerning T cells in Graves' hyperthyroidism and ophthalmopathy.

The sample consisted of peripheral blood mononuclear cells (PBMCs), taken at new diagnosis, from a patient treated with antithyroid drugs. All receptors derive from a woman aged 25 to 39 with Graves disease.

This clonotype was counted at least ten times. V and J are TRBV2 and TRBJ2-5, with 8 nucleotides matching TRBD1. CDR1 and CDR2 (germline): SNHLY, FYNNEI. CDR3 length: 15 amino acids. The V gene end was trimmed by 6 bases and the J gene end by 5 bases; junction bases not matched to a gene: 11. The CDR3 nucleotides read TGTGCCAGCAGAGAGAACACAGGGGGTGAGGAGACCCAGTACTTC. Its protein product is CASRENTGGEETQYF.

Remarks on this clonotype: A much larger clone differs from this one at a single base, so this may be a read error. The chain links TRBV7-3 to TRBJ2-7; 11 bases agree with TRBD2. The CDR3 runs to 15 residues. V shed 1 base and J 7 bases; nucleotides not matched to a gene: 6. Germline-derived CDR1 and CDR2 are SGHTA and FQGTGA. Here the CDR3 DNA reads TGTGCCAGCAGCTTAAGTAGCGGGGGGGCTTGGGAGCAGTACTTC. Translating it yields CASSLSSGGAWEQYF.

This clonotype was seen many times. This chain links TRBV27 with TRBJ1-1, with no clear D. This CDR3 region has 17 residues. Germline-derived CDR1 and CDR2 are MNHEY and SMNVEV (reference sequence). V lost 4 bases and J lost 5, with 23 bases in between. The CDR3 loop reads CASSSFVDTAARTEAFF. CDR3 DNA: TGTGCCAGCAGTTCCTTTGTAGACACGGCGGCGAGGACTGAAGCTTTCTTT.

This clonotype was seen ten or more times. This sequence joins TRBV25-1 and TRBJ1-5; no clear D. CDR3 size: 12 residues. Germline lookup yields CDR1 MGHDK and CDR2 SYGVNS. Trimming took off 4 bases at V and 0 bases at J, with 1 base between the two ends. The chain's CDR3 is CASSVSNQPQHF. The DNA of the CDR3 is TGTGCCAGCAGTGTTAGCAATCAGCCCCAGCATTTT.

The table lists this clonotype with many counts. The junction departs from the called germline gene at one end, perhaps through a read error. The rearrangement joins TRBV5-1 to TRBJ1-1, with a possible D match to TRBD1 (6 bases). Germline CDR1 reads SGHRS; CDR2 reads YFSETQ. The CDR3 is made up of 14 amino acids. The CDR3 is CASSCGQNDTEAFF. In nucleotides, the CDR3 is TGTGCCAGCAGCTGCGGACAGAATGACACTGAAGCTTTCTTT.

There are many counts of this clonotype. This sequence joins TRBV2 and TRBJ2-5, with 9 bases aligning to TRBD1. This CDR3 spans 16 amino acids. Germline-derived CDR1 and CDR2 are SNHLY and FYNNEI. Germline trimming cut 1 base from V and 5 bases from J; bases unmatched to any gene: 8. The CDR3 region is CASSEERSTGGETQYF. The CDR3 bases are TGTGCCAGCAGTGAAGAGCGGTCGACAGGGGGGGAGACCCAGTACTTC.

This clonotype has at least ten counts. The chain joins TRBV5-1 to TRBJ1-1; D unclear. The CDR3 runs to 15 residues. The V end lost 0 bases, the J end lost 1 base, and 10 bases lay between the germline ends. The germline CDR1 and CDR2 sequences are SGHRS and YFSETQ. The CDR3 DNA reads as TGCGCCAGCAGCTTGGGATGGGGTCCGAACACTGAAGCTTTCTTT. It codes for CASSLGWGPNTEAFF.

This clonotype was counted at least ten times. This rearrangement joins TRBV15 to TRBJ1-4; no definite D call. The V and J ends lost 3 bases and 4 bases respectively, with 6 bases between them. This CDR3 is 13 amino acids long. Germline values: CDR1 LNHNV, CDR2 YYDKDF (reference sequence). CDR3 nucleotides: TGTGCCACCAGCAGGGCTATTAATGAAAAACTGTTTTTT. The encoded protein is CATSRAINEKLFF.

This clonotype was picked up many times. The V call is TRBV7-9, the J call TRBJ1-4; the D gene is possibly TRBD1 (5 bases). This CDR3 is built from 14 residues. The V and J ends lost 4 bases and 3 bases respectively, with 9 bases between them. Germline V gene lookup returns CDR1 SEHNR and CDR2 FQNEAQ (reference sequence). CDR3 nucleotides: TGTGCCAGCAGCTGGGGGGGGGCTAATGAAAAACTGTTTTTT. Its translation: CASSWGGANEKLFF.

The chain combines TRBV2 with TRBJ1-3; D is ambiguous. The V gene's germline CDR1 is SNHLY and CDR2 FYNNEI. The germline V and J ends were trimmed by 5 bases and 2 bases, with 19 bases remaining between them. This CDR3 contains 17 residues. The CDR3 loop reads CASSPPTQVATGNTIYF. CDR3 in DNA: TGTGCCAGCAGTCCTCCCACCCAAGTAGCTACTGGAAACACCATATATTTT.

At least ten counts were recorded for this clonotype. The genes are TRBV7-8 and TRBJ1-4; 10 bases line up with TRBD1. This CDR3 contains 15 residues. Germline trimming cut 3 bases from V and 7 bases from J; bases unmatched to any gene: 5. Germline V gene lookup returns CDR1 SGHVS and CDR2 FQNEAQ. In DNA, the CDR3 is TGTGCCAGCAGCTTGAGACAGGGGGCGGGTGAAAAACTGTTTTTT. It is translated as CASSLRQGAGEKLFF.

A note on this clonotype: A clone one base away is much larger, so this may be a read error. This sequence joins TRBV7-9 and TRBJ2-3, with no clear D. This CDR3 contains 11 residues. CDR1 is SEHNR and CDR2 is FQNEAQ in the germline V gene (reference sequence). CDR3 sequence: CASTRTDAQYF. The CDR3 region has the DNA TGTGCCAGCACCCGCACAGATGCGCAGTATTTT.

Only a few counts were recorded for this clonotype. CDR3 DNA sequence: TGCAGCGCTCCGCCGGGACTAGCGGGGGGGCATGAGCAGTTCTTC. This translates into CSAPPGLAGGHEQFF. J is TRBJ2-1 and V is TRBV29-1; TRBD2 matches at 16 bases. Germline lookup yields CDR1 SQVTM and CDR2 ANQGSEA. V gave up 7 bases and J gave up 8 bases; unmatched junction bases: 8. CDR3 length: 15 residues.

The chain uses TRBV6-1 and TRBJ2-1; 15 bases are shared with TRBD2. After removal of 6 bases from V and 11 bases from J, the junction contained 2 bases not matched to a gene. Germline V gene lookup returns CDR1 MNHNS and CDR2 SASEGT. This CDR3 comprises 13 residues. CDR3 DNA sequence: TGTGCCAGCAGGGGACTAGCGGGGGGAAAGCAGTTCTTC. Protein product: CASRGLAGGKQFF.

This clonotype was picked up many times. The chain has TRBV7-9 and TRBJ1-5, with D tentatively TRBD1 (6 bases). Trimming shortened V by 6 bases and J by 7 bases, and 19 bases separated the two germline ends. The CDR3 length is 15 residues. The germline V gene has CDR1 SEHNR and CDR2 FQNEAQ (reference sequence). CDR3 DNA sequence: TGTGCCAGCAGTCCAAAGGGGGTAAACCCCCAGCCCCAGCATTTT. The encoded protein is CASSPKGVNPQPQHF.

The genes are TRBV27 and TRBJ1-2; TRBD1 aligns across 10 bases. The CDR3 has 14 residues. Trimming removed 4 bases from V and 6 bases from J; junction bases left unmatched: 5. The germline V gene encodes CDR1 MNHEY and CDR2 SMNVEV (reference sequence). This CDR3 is CASSSGQGSNGYTF. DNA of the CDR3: TGTGCCAGCAGTTCGGGACAGGGGAGCAATGGCTACACCTTC.

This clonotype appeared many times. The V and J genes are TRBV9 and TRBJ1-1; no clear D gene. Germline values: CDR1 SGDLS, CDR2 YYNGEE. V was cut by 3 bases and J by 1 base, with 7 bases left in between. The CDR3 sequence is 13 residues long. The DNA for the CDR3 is TGTGCCAGCAGCGAATTTTGGAACACTGAAGCTTTCTTT. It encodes CASSEFWNTEAFF. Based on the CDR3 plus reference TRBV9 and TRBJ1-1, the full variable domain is DSGVTQTPKHLITATGQRVTLRCSPRSGDLSVYWYQQSLDQGLQFLIQYYNGEERAKGNILERFSAQQFPDLHSELNLSSLELGDSALYFCASSEFWNTEAFFGQGTRLTVV.

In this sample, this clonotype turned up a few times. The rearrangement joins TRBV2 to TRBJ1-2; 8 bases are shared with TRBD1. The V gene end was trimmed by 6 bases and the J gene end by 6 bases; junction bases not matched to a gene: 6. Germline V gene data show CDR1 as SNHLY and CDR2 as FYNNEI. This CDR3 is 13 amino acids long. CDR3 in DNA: TGTGCCAGCAGCGAGGGACAGGACCATGGCTACACCTTC. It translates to CASSEGQDHGYTF.

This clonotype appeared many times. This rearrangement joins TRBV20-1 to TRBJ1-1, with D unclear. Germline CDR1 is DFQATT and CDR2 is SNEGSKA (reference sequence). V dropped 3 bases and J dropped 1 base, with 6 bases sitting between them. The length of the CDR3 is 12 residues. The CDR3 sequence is CSASSANTEAFF. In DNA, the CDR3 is TGCAGTGCTAGTTCAGCGAACACTGAAGCTTTCTTT.

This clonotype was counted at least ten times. CDR3 sequence (DNA): TGTGCCAGCAGCGCGACAGGGGGGGCCGGGGAGCTGTTTTTT. It codes for CASSATGGAGELFF. The gene calls are TRBV7-2 and TRBJ2-2; TRBD1 matches at 9 bases. This CDR3 has 14 residues. J gave up 6 bases and V 5 bases, and 4 bases lay outside the gene matches. CDR1 and CDR2 (germline): SGHTA, FQGNSA.

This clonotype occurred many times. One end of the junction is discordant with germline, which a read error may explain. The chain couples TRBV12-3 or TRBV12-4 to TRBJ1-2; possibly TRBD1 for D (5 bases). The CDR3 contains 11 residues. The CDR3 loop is CASSLGVGYTF. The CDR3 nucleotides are TGTGCCAGCAGCTTAGGGGTTGGCTACACCTTC.

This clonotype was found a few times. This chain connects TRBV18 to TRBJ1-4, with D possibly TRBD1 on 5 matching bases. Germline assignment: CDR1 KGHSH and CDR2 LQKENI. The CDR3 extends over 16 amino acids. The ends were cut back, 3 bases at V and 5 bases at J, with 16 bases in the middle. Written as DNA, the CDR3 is TGTGCCAGCTCACCGGATGAGGATAGGGACAATGAAAAACTGTTTTTT. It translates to CASSPDEDRDNEKLFF.